The clone carrying this T cell receptor beta chain was detected only a few times. This specimen comes from a study of blood T cell repertoires in COVID-19. Study background: The United States, Italy and Spain were the sources of the acute and convalescent COVID-19 samples. From T cells, B-cell-depleted T cells, or PBMCs came the material, which was cDNA or gDNA.

Recruited during active infection, patients (from Seattle) were subsequently followed longitudinally. CDR3 length: 12 residues. CDR1 is MNHEY and CDR2 is SMNVEV in the germline V gene (reference sequence). V lost 8 bases, J lost 0 bases, and 5 bases lay in between. Under the authors' procedure: Using reference gene primer amplification, nucleated cell counts were estimated. The protocol was immunoSEQ multiplex PCR, while the TCRdb copy is restricted to in-frame clones and leaves out a portion. D and trimming were read from the DNA, whereas the V and J calls and clone size are those reported in that table. This repertoire shows about 160,000 clones, roughly 81% found once; its top ten account for under 6%.

The specimen sequenced was peripheral blood. This TCR was recovered from a woman between 45 and 60 years old with COVID-19, enrolled during active disease. The chain combines TRBV27 with TRBJ2-4, with D unresolved. CDR3: CASPLAKNIQYF. The CDR3 region has the DNA TGTGCCAGCCCCCTAGCCAAAAACATTCAGTACTTC.